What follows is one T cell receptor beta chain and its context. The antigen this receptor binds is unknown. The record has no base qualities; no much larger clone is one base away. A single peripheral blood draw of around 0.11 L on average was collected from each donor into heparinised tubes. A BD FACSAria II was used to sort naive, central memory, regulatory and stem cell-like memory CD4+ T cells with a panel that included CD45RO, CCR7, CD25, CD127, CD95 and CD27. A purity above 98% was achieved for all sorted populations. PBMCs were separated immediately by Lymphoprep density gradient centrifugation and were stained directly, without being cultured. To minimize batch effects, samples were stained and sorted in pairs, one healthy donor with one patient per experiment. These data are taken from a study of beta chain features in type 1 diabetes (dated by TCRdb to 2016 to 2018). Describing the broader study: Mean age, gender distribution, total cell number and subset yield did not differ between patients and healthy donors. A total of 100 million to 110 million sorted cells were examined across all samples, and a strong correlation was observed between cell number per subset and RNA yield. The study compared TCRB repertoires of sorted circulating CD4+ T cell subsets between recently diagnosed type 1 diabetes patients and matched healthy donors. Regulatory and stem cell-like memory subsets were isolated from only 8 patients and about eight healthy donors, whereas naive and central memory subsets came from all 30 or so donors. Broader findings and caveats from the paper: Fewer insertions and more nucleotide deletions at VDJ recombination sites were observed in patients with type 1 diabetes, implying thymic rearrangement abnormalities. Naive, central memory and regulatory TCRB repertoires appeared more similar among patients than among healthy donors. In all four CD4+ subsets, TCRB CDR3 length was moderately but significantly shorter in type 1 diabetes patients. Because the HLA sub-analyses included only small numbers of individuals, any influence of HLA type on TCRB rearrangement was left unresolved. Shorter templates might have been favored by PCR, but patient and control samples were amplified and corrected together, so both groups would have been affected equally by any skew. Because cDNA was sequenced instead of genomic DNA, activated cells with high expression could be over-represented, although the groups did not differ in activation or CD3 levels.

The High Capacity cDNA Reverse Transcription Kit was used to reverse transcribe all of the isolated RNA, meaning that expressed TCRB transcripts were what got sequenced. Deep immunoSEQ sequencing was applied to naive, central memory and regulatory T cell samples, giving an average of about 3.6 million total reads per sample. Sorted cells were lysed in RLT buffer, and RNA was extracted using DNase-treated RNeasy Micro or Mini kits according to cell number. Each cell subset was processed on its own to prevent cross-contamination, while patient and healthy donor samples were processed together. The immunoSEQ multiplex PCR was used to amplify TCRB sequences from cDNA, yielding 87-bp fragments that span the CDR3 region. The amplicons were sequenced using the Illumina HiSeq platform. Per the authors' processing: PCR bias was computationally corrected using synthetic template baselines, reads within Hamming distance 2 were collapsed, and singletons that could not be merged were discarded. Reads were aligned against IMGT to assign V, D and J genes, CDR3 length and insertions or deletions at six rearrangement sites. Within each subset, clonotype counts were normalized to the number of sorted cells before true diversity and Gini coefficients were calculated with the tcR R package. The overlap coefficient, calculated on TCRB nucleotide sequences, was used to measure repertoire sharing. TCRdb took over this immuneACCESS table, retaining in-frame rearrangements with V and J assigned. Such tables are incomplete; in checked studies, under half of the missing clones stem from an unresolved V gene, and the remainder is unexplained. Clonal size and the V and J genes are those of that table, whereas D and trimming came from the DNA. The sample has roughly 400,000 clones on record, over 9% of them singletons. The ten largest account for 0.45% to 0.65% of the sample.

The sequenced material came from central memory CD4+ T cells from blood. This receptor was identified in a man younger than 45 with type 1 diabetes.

The DNA reads TGTGCCAGCAGTTACTCCCCAGGGGCAGAGACCCAGTACTTC. This codes for CASSYSPGAETQYF. Here the chain combines TRBV6-5 and TRBJ2-5, and the D gene may be TRBD1, 6 bases matching. According to the germline V gene, CDR1 reads MNHEY and CDR2 reads SVGAGI. Measured from the cysteine to the phenylalanine, the CDR3 is 14 residues long. The DNA shown is the 42-base CDR3, in frame from base 1. The germline ends are 9 bases apart after V is trimmed by 0 bases and J by 4 bases.